This TCR beta chain was sequenced in a study of blood T cells in healthy people across ages. The second PCR ran about 6 to 11 cycles with a sample-barcoded 5' primer and J-beta primers. TCRdb recomputed calls from the 5' RACE reads with MiXCR, one row per CDR3 protein. The profile shows about 1.1 million distinct CDR3 sequences, 35% to 40% of them singletons. This CDR3 is built from 14 residues. Germline lookup yields CDR1 SEHNR and CDR2 FQNEAQ (reference sequence). V was shortened by 9 bases and J by 0 bases, with 14 bases between the two germline ends. Concerning this clonotype: Its target is not known.

Peripheral blood, about 10 milliliters per donor, was collected. In each sample, at least 6.5 million PBMCs were isolated. Whole-study findings and limits: The donors' CMV status was not determined, possibly confounding changes in expanded clonotypes.

V is TRBV7-9 and J is TRBJ1-1; D ambiguous. The receptor comes from a man aged 18 to 30 in good health. Sequencing was carried out using blood. The CDR3 is CASRPPNMNTEAFF. The CDR3 DNA is TGTGCCAGTAGACCCCCCAACATGAACACTGAAGCTTTCTTT.